This T cell receptor (beta chain) was sequenced during a study of OX40 agonist ivuxolimab in advanced cancers. About the study: The study gave patients intravenous ivuxolimab at 0.01 to 10 mg/kg every 2 weeks. General study points: Circulating CD4+ and CD8+ T cells showed clonal expansion by week 6 at 0.1 to 3.0 mg/kg.

Assay used: immunoSEQ multiplex PCR; TCRdb lists only in-frame clones, some missing. The table lists about 80,000 clones, over 85% of them singletons. Turning to this clone: The antigen is unknown.

Here the sequenced sample was CD4+ or CD8+ T cells sorted from blood, taken in a trial of the OX40 agonist ivuxolimab. This sequence originates from an adult with an advanced solid tumor such as melanoma, head and neck, liver or kidney cancer.

The CDR3: CASSQTVDSYNEQFF. CDR3 bases: TGTGCCAGCAGCCAAACGGTCGACTCCTACAATGAGCAGTTCTTC. The chain couples TRBV7-9 to TRBJ2-1; D remains unclear. The CDR3 has 15 amino acids. Trimming removed 5 bases at V and 0 bases at J, with 11 bases between. Germline V gene sequence: CDR1 SEHNR, CDR2 FQNEAQ (reference sequence).